This entry is about one T cell receptor (beta chain). Its target is not known. The junction shows a germline mismatch at one end, possibly a read error. This record comes from a study of radiotherapy plus CTLA-4 blockade in lung cancer. Study overall: Among all patients, about 19% showed objective responses, while roughly 28% had disease control.

The germline V gene encodes CDR1 MNHNS and CDR2 SASEGT. The CDR3 has 14 amino acids. The table came from immunoSEQ multiplex PCR; TCRdb's copy has only in-frame clones and leaves some out. The data contain about 88,000 clones, roughly 78% of them singletons. Chemo-refractory metastatic non-small-cell lung cancer patients underwent focal radiation alongside CTLA-4 blockade with ipilimumab. Whole-study results and caveats: According to reports, early shifts in blood T cell clones, alongside interferon-beta, forecast response most accurately. An expansion of tumor-derived TCR clones occurred in blood after radiotherapy plus ipilimumab.

This chain links TRBV6-1 with TRBJ2-7; tentative D call: TRBD2 (6 bases). The sequencing used peripheral blood, collected from a patient treated with radiotherapy plus ipilimumab. The TCR was taken from a human donor with non-small cell lung cancer that progressed on radiotherapy plus ipilimumab. CDR3 nucleotides: TGTGCCAGCAATGAACGTCTGCGGGGCTACGAGCAGTACTTC. This translates into CASNERLRGYEQYF.